This T cell receptor (beta chain) was retrieved from a study of blood T cells in healthy people across ages. The CDR3 loop spans 21 amino acids. The J segment lost 5 bases and the V segment lost 3 bases, leaving 23 bases of the junction unmatched. The germline gives CDR1 SGDLS, CDR2 YYNGEE. The use of a sample-barcoded 5' primer and a J-beta primer mix characterized a second PCR of roughly 7 to 11 cycles. TCRdb reprocessed the 5' RACE reads via MiXCR and lists one record per CDR3 protein. The data hold roughly 1.7 million distinct CDR3 sequences, with almost 35% observed a single time. It was ten milliliters of peripheral blood that were drawn from each donor. Regarding the study as a whole: Naive T cell percentage by flow cytometry tracked strongly with beta diversity. Changes seen in expanded clonotypes were possibly confounded by donor CMV status left unknown.

In regard to this clonotype: Its target is unknown.

This chain joins TRBV9 and TRBJ2-5, with 12 bases fitting TRBD2. Input material: blood. The receptor comes from a woman in her twenties or thirties in good health. CDR3 sequence (DNA): TGTGCCAGCAGCGGGGGTGAAGGATCTTCGGCTAGCGGGAGGGTATGGGAGACCCAGTACTTC. Protein: CASSGGEGSSASGRVWETQYF.